Below, 31 T cell receptor beta chains from the same sample are listed, as sequenced in a study of shared clonotypes between healthy human individuals. TCRdb's table, derived via immunoSEQ multiplex PCR, lists solely in-frame clones and lacks some. The sample has some 1 million clones, about 74% seen once. The material sequenced was memory CD4+ T cells sorted from blood. The subset: CD45RA-negative fraction. The receptors derive from a man younger than 35 in good health.

This clone has only a few counts. The rearrangement joins TRBV2 to TRBJ2-7; D perhaps matches TRBD1 (6 bases). The CDR3 runs to 14 residues. Trimming took 4 bases from V and 2 from J, leaving 12 bases between them. In germline, CDR1 is SNHLY, CDR2 FYNNEI. The DNA for the CDR3 is TGTGCCAGCAGTGTAAGACAGGACACCTACGAGCAGTACTTC. This gives the protein CASSVRQDTYEQYF.

The count of this clone is one. The chain is built from TRBV7-2 and TRBJ2-7; a possible D gene is TRBD2 (6 bases). The V end lost 4 bases, the J end lost 7 bases, and 14 bases lay between the germline ends. Germline V gene sequence: CDR1 SGHTA, CDR2 FQGNSA. The CDR3 runs to 13 residues. CDR3 residues: CASSSGGAREQYF. CDR3 nucleotides: TGTGCCAGCAGCTCCGGAGGGGCGCGGGAGCAGTACTTC.

The chain uses TRBV7-9 and TRBJ2-5; weak D call: TRBD1 (6 bases). The CDR3 extends over 13 amino acids. From germline, CDR1 is SEHNR and CDR2 FQNEAQ (reference sequence). Trimming left V 5 bases short and J 4 bases short, with 11 bases between. CDR3 DNA: TGTGCCAGCAGCCCACAGGGTGGAGAGACCCAGTACTTC. Encoded protein: CASSPQGGETQYF.

CDR3 sequence (DNA): TGTGCCAGCAGCTCGGGCGTCGGCGGGCGGGAGACCCAGTACTTC. Translation: CASSSGVGGRETQYF. The genes are TRBV7-9 and TRBJ2-5, with D possibly matching TRBD2 (5 bases). The CDR3 runs 15 residues. From germline, CDR1 is SEHNR and CDR2 FQNEAQ (reference sequence). Deletions cut 4 bases from V and 5 bases from J, with 17 bases between.

The rearrangement joins TRBV7-8 to TRBJ2-5; D tentatively reads TRBD1 or TRBD2 (6 bases each). Between the trimmed V and J ends, which lost 0 bases and 2 bases, there was a span of 16 bases. There are 17 residues in the CDR3. CDR1 is SGHVS, CDR2 FQNEAQ, per germline. This CDR3 reads CASSLALGGPGQETQYF. The DNA for the CDR3 is TGTGCCAGCAGCTTAGCGCTAGGGGGGCCGGGGCAAGAGACCCAGTACTTC. Drawing the rest from reference TRBV7-8 and TRBJ2-5, the complete variable domain is GAGVSQSPRYKVAKRGQDVALRCDPISGHVSLFWYQQALGQGPEFLTYFQNEAQLDKSGLPSDRFFAERPEGSVSTLKIQRTQQEDSAVYLCASSLALGGPGQETQYFGPGTRLLVL.

This clone showed up just a few times. The chain uses TRBV28 and TRBJ2-7; TRBD1 matches 7 bases. J lost 2 bases, V lost 0 bases, and 4 bases had no gene match. The CDR3 is made up of 15 amino acids. CDR1 is MDHEN, CDR2 SYDVKM, per germline. The DNA for the CDR3 is TGTGCCAGCAGTTTATGGAAGCAGGGGGCCTACGAGCAGTACTTC. As protein: CASSLWKQGAYEQYF.

For this clone: Other DNA sequences from this sample encode an identical CDR3 as well. This chain connects TRBV7-2 to TRBJ2-7; possible D gene TRBD2, 5 bases. V lost 1 base to trimming and J lost 3 bases, with 7 bases between them. Germline-derived CDR1 and CDR2 are SGHTA and FQGNSA. The CDR3 is 13 amino acids. Here the CDR3 DNA reads TGTGCCAGCAGCTTAGGCGGGTTCTACGAGCAGTACTTC. Translated: CASSLGGFYEQYF.

V and J are TRBV28 and TRBJ1-2; 10 nucleotides align to TRBD1. This CDR3 comprises 14 residues. Germline CDR1 MDHEN, CDR2 SYDVKM. Losses at the gene ends were 3 bases for V and 8 bases for J; bases not matched to a gene: 6. The CDR3 coding sequence is TGTGCCAGCAGTTTCCGGGACAGGGGTAGCGGCTACACCTTC. Encoded protein: CASSFRDRGSGYTF.

The chain links TRBV5-4 to TRBJ2-4, with D maybe TRBD2 (6 bases). The ends were cut back, 4 bases at V and 7 bases at J, with 15 bases in the middle. CDR3 size: 14 residues. Germline V gene data show CDR1 as SGHNT and CDR2 as YYREEE (reference sequence). This CDR3 is CASSRGTGGNIQYF. CDR3 DNA sequence: TGTGCCAGCAGCCGGGGGACTGGGGGGAACATTCAGTACTTC.

This rearrangement joins TRBV4-3 to TRBJ1-4, with TRBD1 identical over 7 bases. From germline, CDR1 is LGHNA and CDR2 YSLEER. The V and J ends lost 1 base and 6 bases, in that order; junction bases with no gene match: 5. The CDR3 totals 15 residues. CDR3 sequence reads: CASSQGRDSYEKLFF. In DNA, the CDR3 is TGCGCCAGCAGCCAAGGTCGGGACAGCTATGAAAAACTGTTTTTT.

This clone was detected only a few times. The V and J genes are TRBV29-1 and TRBJ2-7; D ambiguous. Trimming shortened V by 3 bases and J by 4 bases, and 7 bases separated the two germline ends. The CDR3 is 11 residues long. From germline, CDR1 is SQVTM and CDR2 ANQGSEA. This CDR3 is CSVDKGYEQYF. The CDR3 nucleotides read TGCAGCGTTGACAAAGGGTACGAGCAGTACTTC.

The V call is TRBV5-5, the J call TRBJ1-2, with D possibly being TRBD1 (6 bases). Germline V gives CDR1 SGHKS, CDR2 YYEKEE (reference sequence). V lost 0 bases, J lost 3 bases, and 12 bases lay in between. The CDR3 consists of 15 residues. The CDR3 bases are TGTGCCAGCAGCTTGGCAACAGGGAAATACTATGGCTACACCTTC. Protein: CASSLATGKYYGYTF.

The chain joins TRBV11-3 to TRBJ2-3; D is undetermined. V was pared by 5 bases and J by 0 bases, with 15 bases between. Per germline, CDR1 SGHNT and CDR2 YENEEA. This CDR3 region has 16 residues. CDR3 sequence reads: CASSPRPAFSTDTQYF. CDR3 coding DNA: TGTGCCAGCAGCCCACGGCCGGCATTTAGCACAGATACGCAGTATTTT.

Concerning this clone: A read error may explain this, as a much larger clone is one base away. CDR3 region: CASSSQETQYF. The CDR3 DNA reads TGTGCCAGCAGCTCCCAAGAGACCCAGTACTTC. V gene TRBV7-9 combines with J gene TRBJ2-5; no firm D call. This CDR3 is 11 amino acids long. V dropped 4 bases and J dropped 1 base, with 1 base sitting between them. Germline V gene data show CDR1 as SEHNR and CDR2 as FQNEAQ (reference sequence).

The chain joins TRBV7-2 to TRBJ1-5; D not resolved. The CDR3 spans 16 residues. Per the germline V gene, CDR1 is SGHTA and CDR2 is FQGNSA. Trimming left V 5 bases short and J 1 base short, with 15 bases between. CDR3 DNA: TGTGCCAGCAGCACGGGGAGCGGGTTAAGCAATCAGCCCCAGCATTTT. Translation gives CASSTGSGLSNQPQHF. Based on the CDR3 plus reference TRBV7-2 and TRBJ1-5, the full variable domain is GAGVSQSPSNKVTEKGKDVELRCDPISGHTALYWYRQSLGQGLEFLIYFQGNSAPDKSGLPSDRFSAERTGGSVSTLTIQRTQQEDSAVYLCASSTGSGLSNQPQHFGDGTRLSIL.

The rearrangement links TRBV19 to TRBJ2-3; maybe TRBD2 (6 bases). This CDR3 contains 15 residues. V gave up 4 bases and J gave up 1 base, with 12 bases separating them. The germline gives CDR1 LNHDA, CDR2 SQIVND (reference sequence). In DNA, the CDR3 is TGTGCCAGTAGTACGACTAGTATTGGCACAGATACGCAGTATTTT. Amino acids: CASSTTSIGTDTQYF.

This rearrangement joins TRBV5-6 to TRBJ2-1; 7 bases are a match to TRBD2. Germline V gene sequence: CDR1 SGHDT, CDR2 YYEEEE. This CDR3 comprises 15 residues. Losses at the gene ends were 4 bases for V and 6 bases for J; bases not matched to a gene: 10. CDR3 nucleotides: TGTGCCAGCAGCGGGATCGGGAGGAACCTCAATGAGCAGTTCTTC. As protein: CASSGIGRNLNEQFF.

The V and J genes are TRBV4-3 and TRBJ2-4; D unresolved. V was pared by 4 bases and J by 3 bases, with 19 bases between. This CDR3 region has 17 residues. Germline V gene sequence: CDR1 LGHNA, CDR2 YSLEER. The CDR3: CASSRSYESEFKNIQYF. The DNA for the CDR3 is TGCGCCAGCAGCCGAAGCTACGAAAGCGAATTCAAAAACATTCAGTACTTC.

CDR3 sequence: CAWSKTSLRDRVSSNTIYF. The CDR3 DNA reads as TGTGCCTGGAGTAAAACATCCCTCCGGGACAGGGTGTCCTCCAACACCATATATTTT. The chain links TRBV30 to TRBJ1-3; 9 bases align to TRBD1. J was trimmed by 7 bases and V by 2 bases; bases with no gene match: 21. CDR3 length: 19 residues. Germline CDR1 and CDR2: GTSNPN and SVGIG (reference sequence).

The chain joins TRBV10-1 to TRBJ2-3; D not certain. Germline CDR1 and CDR2: WNHNN and SYGVQD (reference sequence). V dropped 0 bases and J dropped 1 base, with 8 bases sitting between them. The CDR3 is 15 amino acids. CDR3 protein: CASSESTRRTDTQYF. The DNA of the CDR3 is TGCGCCAGCAGTGAGTCGACCAGGCGCACAGATACGCAGTATTTT.

In its sample, this clone was seen many times. This chain uses TRBV7-2 with TRBJ2-5, with D tentatively TRBD2 (5 bases). The CDR3 runs to 15 residues. Trimming took 2 bases from V and 1 from J, leaving 11 bases between them. Germline values: CDR1 SGHTA, CDR2 FQGNSA. For the CDR3, the DNA is TGTGCCAGCAGCTTAAGCCGGGAACTCCAAGAGACCCAGTACTTC. Protein: CASSLSRELQETQYF. The complete variable domain, with remaining parts taken from reference TRBV7-2 and TRBJ2-5, reads GAGVSQSPSNKVTEKGKDVELRCDPISGHTALYWYRQSLGQGLEFLIYFQGNSAPDKSGLPSDRFSAERTGGSVSTLTIQRTQQEDSAVYLCASSLSRELQETQYFGPGTRLLVL.

In this sample, this clone turned up a few times. The CDR3 sequence is CASSKYDNRGCSGANVLTF. CDR3 DNA: TGTGCCAGCAGCAAGTATGATAACAGGGGCTGTTCTGGGGCCAACGTCCTGACTTTC. This chain joins TRBV21-1 and TRBJ2-6; no DNA check was done on the table's D call, TRBD1. TRBV21-1 is termed a pseudogene. There are 19 residues in the CDR3.

The chain recombines TRBV29-1 with TRBJ2-3; possibly TRBD1 or TRBD2 for D (5 bases each). The V gene's germline CDR1 is SQVTM and CDR2 ANQGSEA. V lost 7 bases to trimming and J lost 0 bases, with 11 bases between them. The CDR3 sequence is 13 residues long. CDR3 DNA sequence: TGCAGCGGGGACGAGTCTAGCACAGATACGCAGTATTTT. Its protein product is CSGDESSTDTQYF.

The rearrangement uses TRBV10-3 and TRBJ1-2; no clear D gene. Trimming took 3 bases from V and 5 from J, leaving 13 bases between them. The CDR3 totals 14 residues. Germline V gene lookup returns CDR1 ENHRY and CDR2 SYGVKD. The CDR3 protein is CAISEDLLGYGYTF. The CDR3 DNA sequence: TGTGCCATCAGTGAAGACCTATTGGGGTATGGCTACACCTTC.

This clone was counted only a few times. This chain links TRBV6-6 with TRBJ2-1; D is undetermined. Germline V lookup: CDR1 MNHNY, CDR2 SVGAGI (reference sequence). Deletions cut 7 bases from V and 0 bases from J, with 10 bases between. The CDR3 sequence is 14 residues long. CDR3 loop: CASINPGSYNEQFF. The CDR3 nucleotides read TGTGCCAGCATTAACCCCGGCTCCTACAATGAGCAGTTCTTC.

The CDR3 protein is CATSLGLAQETQYF. DNA of the CDR3: TGCGCCACATCCCTGGGACTAGCCCAAGAGACCCAGTACTTC. This chain joins TRBV5-1 and TRBJ2-5, with 9 bases that match TRBD2. The CDR3 is 14 residues long. Germline trimming cut 9 bases from V and 1 base from J; bases unmatched to any gene: 7. Germline V lookup: CDR1 SGHRS, CDR2 YFSETQ.

The chain carries TRBV27 and TRBJ1-5, with TRBD1 as a possible D gene (6 bases). The ends were cut back, 5 bases at V and 3 bases at J, with 14 bases in the middle. CDR1 and CDR2 (germline): MNHEY, SMNVEV (reference sequence). The CDR3 totals 15 residues. CDR3 amino acids: CASSPENRVNQPQHF. CDR3 nucleotide sequence: TGTGCCAGCAGTCCGGAGAACAGGGTCAATCAGCCCCAGCATTTT.

The chain links TRBV5-1 to TRBJ2-1; no firm D call. The germline CDR1 and CDR2 sequences are SGHRS and YFSETQ. This CDR3 is 13 amino acids long. Trimming left V 0 bases short and J 5 bases short, with 6 bases between. In DNA form, the CDR3 reads TGCGCCAGCAGCTTGGTTCCAGACAATGAGCAGTTCTTC. Its translation: CASSLVPDNEQFF. The full variable domain, rest sourced from reference TRBV5-1 and TRBJ2-1, is KAGVTQTPRYLIKTRGQQVTLSCSPISGHRSVSWYQQTPGQGLQFLFEYFSETQRNKGNFPGRFSGRQFSNSRSEMNVSTLELGDSALYLCASSLVPDNEQFFGPGTRLTVL.

This clone was seen many times. The J gene is TRBJ1-6, the V gene TRBV7-9, with 7 bases matching TRBD1. The V gene end was trimmed by 1 base and the J gene end by 6 bases; junction bases not matched to a gene: 15. Per the germline V gene, CDR1 is SEHNR and CDR2 is FQNEAQ (reference sequence). This CDR3 spans 19 amino acids. The chain's CDR3 is CASSLEVRTGRGGNSPLHF. In nucleotides, the CDR3 is TGTGCCAGCAGCTTAGAAGTCCGGACAGGTCGGGGAGGTAATTCACCCCTCCACTTT.

The chain has TRBV10-3 and TRBJ1-4; D perhaps matches TRBD1 (5 bases). CDR3 length: 14 residues. V shed 6 bases and J shed 5 bases, with 13 bases lying between them. Germline assignment: CDR1 ENHRY and CDR2 SYGVKD. The CDR3 is CAIRAGTENEKLFF. The CDR3 bases are TGTGCCATCAGAGCCGGGACGGAAAATGAAAAACTGTTTTTT.

This chain uses TRBV6-1 with TRBJ1-4; tentatively, D is TRBD1 (5 bases). CDR1 and CDR2 from the germline V gene are MNHNS and SASEGT. With 8 bases removed from V and 8 bases from J, the gap between germline ends came to 12 bases. CDR3 length equals 12 residues. The CDR3 DNA is TGTGCCAGCGGAAGGGGTCGGGAAAAACTGTTTTTT. As protein: CASGRGREKLFF.